This T cell receptor (beta chain) is drawn from a study of shared clonotypes between healthy human individuals. On the study more broadly: For every donor, three CD4 naive, three CD4 memory, two CD8 naive and one CD8 memory plates were used.

Study-wide results and limits: Generally, naive subsets (rather than memory subsets) showed larger estimated richness.

Once extracted for a subset, genomic DNA was divided evenly among several immunoSEQ plates. Measured with immunoSEQ multiplex PCR; TCRdb has only the in-frame clones, and not every one. Altogether about 2.2 million clones are present, 90% to 95% being singletons, with the ten largest covering about 1.7%. CD8 cells classed as naive were CD45RO-negative and positively selected for CCR7, excluding terminally differentiated effector memory CD45RA+ cells. A note on this clone: Its specificity is not known.

The CDR3 is 14 amino acids. CDR1 and CDR2 (germline): SGHDT, YYEEEE. V lost 4 bases and J lost 4; bases outside the gene matches: 5. The chain couples TRBV5-6 to TRBJ2-1, with TRBD2 matching 7 bases. This receptor was obtained from a man between 18 and 35 years old in good health. Some clones in this sample may be carry-over from other donors' samples. Sequencing was done on a sample of naive CD8+ T cells from PBMCs. CDR3 protein: CASSPGTTYNEQFF. The CDR3 DNA follows: TGTGCCAGCAGCCCCGGGACTACTTACAATGAGCAGTTCTTC.